The rows below give T cell receptor beta chains drawn from one sample of a study of blood T cell repertoires in COVID-19. Method: immunoSEQ multiplex PCR; TCRdb's copy keeps in-frame clones and lacks some. This sample has roughly 330,000 clones, with 80% to 90% found just once. The sample was PBMCs or T cells enriched from blood (not recorded which). These receptors came from a woman younger than 45 who had recovered from COVID-19. Both conserved end residues are part of each CDR3. D genes are given only for firm matches. Clone size is given for some rows only: seen once, a few or many times, or a class if the clone is expanded.

few	.	TRBV27	TRBJ1-1	CASSRTFRETEAFF	TGTGCCAGCAGTCGGACATTCCGTGAGACTGAAGCTTTCTTT
.	.	TRBV4-1	TRBJ2-5	CASSQVVAGQETQYF	TGCGCCAGCAGCCAAGTCGTTGCGGGCCAAGAGACCCAGTACTTC
.	.	TRBV30	TRBJ1-6	CAARISYNSPLHF	TGTGCAGCCAGGATCTCCTATAATTCACCCCTCCACTTT
once	TRBD1	TRBV29-1	TRBJ1-1	CSVGQGAEAFF	TGCAGCGTGGGACAGGGGGCTGAAGCTTTCTTT
once	TRBD2	TRBV7-9	TRBJ2-7	CASSPRRDYSYEQYF	TGTGCCAGCAGCCCCCGAAGGGACTACTCCTACGAGCAGTACTTC
once	.	TRBV7-9	TRBJ1-1	CASSPGTSNTEAFF	TGTGCCAGCAGCCCCGGGACATCGAACACTGAAGCTTTCTTT
once	TRBD2	TRBV4-2	TRBJ2-7	CASSQPGGEQYF	TGTGCCAGCAGCCAGCCCGGGGGGGAGCAGTACTTC
few	.	TRBV3-1/TRBV3-2	TRBJ1-1	CASSRGQNTEAFF	TGTGCCAGCAGCCGGGGACAGAACACTGAAGCTTTCTTT
.	.	TRBV6-2/TRBV6-3	TRBJ1-1	CASSYSMGGGATEAFF	TGTGCCAGCAGTTACTCGATGGGCGGGGGGGCCACTGAAGCTTTCTTT
few	TRBD1	TRBV6-5	TRBJ1-2	CASSRDRGGYTF	TGTGCCAGCAGCCGCGACAGGGGCGGCTACACCTTC
.	TRBD1	TRBV29-1	TRBJ2-4	CSVAGTARDIQYF	TGCAGCGTAGCCGGGACAGCTCGGGACATTCAGTACTTC
few	TRBD1	TRBV5-4	TRBJ1-2	CASRGGGQGNGYTF	TGTGCCAGCAGGGGGGGTGGACAGGGCAATGGCTACACCTTC
.	TRBD2	TRBV19	TRBJ2-1	CASSIWGGIYNEQFF	TGTGCCAGTAGTATTTGGGGGGGGATCTACAATGAGCAGTTCTTC
.	.	TRBV15	TRBJ1-6	CATSRDLEGWSPLHF	TGTGCCACCAGCAGGGATCTAGAGGGTTGGTCACCCCTCCACTTT
few	TRBD1	TRBV9	TRBJ2-2	CASRDRGDLTNTGELFF	TGTGCCAGCAGGGACAGGGGAGACCTAACGAACACCGGGGAGCTGTTTTTT
.	.	TRBV25-1	TRBJ1-3	CASSVPGSSGNTIYF	TGTGCCAGCAGTGTCCCCGGGAGCTCTGGAAACACCATATATTTT
.	TRBD2	TRBV27	TRBJ2-1	CASTTLTSGGVGWGSEQFF	TGTGCCAGCACCACGCTGACTAGCGGGGGGGTCGGATGGGGTAGTGAGCAGTTCTTC
.	.	TRBV5-1	TRBJ1-4	CASSAGQRQATNEKLFF	TGCGCCAGCAGCGCTGGACAGAGACAAGCAACTAATGAAAAACTGTTTTTT
.	TRBD1	TRBV2	TRBJ1-2	CASNPGQGDYGYTF	TGTGCCAGCAACCCCGGACAGGGGGACTATGGCTACACCTTC
.	.	TRBV5-6	TRBJ2-5	CASSWRQQETQYF	TGTGCCAGCAGCTGGCGACAGCAAGAGACCCAGTACTTC
.	.	TRBV30	TRBJ1-2	CAWRPLTGPFGYTF	TGTGCCTGGCGTCCCCTAACAGGACCCTTTGGCTACACCTTC
.	.	TRBV19	TRBJ2-7	CASSIGEGAYEQYF	TGTGCCAGTAGTATAGGCGAAGGGGCCTACGAGCAGTACTTC
.	.	TRBV24-1	TRBJ2-3	CATSGGDSTDTQYF	TGTGCCACCAGTGGGGGGGATAGCACAGATACGCAGTATTTT
.	TRBD1	TRBV6-1	TRBJ1-6	CASSENDRGFNSPLHF	TGTGCCAGCAGTGAGAATGACAGGGGGTTCAATTCACCCCTCCACTTT
.	.	TRBV7-2	TRBJ2-1	CASSVQRRNEQFF	TGTGCCAGCAGCGTACAGCGGAGGAATGAGCAGTTCTTC
once	TRBD1	TRBV6-4	TRBJ1-1	CASSYGQGRTEAFF	TGTGCCAGCAGCTACGGACAGGGACGCACTGAAGCTTTCTTT
.	TRBD1	TRBV5-8	TRBJ1-4	CASSLDRGATNEKLFF	TGTGCCAGCAGCTTGGACAGGGGCGCAACTAATGAAAAACTGTTTTTT
.	.	TRBV9	TRBJ2-5	CASSGGGRQGQTQYF	TGTGCCAGCAGCGGCGGGGGCCGACAGGGGCAGACCCAGTACTTC